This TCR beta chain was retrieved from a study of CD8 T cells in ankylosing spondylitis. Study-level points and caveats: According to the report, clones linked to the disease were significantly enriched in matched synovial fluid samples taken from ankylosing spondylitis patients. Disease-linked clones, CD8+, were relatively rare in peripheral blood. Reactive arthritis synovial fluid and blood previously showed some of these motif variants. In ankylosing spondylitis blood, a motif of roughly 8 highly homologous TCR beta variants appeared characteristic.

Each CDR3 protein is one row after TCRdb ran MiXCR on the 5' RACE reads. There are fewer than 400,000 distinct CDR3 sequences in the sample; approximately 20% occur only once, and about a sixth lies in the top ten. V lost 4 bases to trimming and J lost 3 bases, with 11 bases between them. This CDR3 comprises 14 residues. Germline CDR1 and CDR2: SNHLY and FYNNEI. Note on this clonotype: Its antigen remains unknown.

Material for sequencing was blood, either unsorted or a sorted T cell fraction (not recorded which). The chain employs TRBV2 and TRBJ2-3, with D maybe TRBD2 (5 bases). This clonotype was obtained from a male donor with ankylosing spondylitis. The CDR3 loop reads CASSGGWTTDTQYF. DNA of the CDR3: TGTGCCAGCAGTGGAGGGTGGACTACAGATACGCAGTATTTT.